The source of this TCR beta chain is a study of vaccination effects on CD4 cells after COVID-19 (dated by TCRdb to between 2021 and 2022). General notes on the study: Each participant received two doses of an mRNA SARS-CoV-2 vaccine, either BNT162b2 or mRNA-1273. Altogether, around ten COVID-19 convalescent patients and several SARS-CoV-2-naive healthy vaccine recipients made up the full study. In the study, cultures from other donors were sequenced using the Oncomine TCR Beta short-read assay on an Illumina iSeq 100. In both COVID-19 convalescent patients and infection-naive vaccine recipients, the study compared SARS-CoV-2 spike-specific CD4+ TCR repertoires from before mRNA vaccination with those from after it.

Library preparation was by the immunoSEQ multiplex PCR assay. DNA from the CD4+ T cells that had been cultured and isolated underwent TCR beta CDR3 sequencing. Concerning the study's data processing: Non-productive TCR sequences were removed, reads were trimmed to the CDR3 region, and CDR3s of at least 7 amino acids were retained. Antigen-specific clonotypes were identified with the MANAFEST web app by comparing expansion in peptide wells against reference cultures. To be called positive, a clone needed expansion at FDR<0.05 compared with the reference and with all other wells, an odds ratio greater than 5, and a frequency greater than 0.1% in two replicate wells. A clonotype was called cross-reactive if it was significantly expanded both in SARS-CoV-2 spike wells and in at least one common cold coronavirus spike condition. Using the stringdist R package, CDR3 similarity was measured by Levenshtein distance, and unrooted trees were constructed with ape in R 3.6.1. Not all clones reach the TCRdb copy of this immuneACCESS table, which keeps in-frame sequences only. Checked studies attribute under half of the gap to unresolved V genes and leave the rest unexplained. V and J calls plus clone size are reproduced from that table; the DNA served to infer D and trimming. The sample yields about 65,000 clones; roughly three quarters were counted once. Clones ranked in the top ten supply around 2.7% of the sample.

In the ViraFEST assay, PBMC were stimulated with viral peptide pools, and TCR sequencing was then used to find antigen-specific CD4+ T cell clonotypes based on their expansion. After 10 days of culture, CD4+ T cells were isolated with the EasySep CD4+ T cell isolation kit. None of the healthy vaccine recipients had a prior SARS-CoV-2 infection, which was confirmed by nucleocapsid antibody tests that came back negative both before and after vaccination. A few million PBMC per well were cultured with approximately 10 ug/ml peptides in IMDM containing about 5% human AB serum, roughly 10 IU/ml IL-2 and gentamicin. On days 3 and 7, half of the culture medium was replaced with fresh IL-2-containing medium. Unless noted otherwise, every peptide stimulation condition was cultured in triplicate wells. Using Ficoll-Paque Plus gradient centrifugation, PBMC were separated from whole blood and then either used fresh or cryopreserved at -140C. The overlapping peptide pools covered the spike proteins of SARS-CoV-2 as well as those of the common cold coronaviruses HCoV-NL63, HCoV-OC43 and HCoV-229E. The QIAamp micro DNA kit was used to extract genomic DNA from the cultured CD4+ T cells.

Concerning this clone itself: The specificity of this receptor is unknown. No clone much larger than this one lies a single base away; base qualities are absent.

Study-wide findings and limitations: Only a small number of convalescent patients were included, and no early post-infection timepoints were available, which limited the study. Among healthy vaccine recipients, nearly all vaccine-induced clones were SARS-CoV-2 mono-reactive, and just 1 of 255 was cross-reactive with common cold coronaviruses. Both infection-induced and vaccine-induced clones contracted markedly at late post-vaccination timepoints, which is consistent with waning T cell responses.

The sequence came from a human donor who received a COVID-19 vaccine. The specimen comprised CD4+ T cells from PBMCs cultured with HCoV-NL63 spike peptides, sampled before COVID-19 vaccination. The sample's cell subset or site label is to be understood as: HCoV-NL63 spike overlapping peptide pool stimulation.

The CDR3 region has the sequence CASSKPGAGHNEQFF. At the DNA level, the sequence is TGTGCCAGTAGTAAGCCAGGGGCAGGCCACAATGAGCAGTTCTTC. The chain joins TRBV19 to TRBJ2-1; the D segment could be TRBD1, given 6 matching bases. The CDR3, from cysteine to phenylalanine, totals 15 residues. Only the CDR3 part of the read is kept: 45 bases, read in frame from the first base. V is shortened by 4 bases, J by 5 bases, and the region joining them spans 15 bases. CDR1 and CDR2 were assigned from the germline V gene (reference sequence) as LNHDA and SQIVND.